These 14 T cell receptor beta chains share one sample of origin, sequenced in a study of T-cell reconstitution after alpha-beta-depleted transplantation in children. Preparation of the TCRbeta library was carried out with unique molecular identifiers. TCRdb re-called the PCR reads through MiXCR, storing one row per CDR3 protein. The table records about 370,000 distinct CDR3 sequences, over 20% of them present only once. This specimen consisted of PBMCs from the stem cell graft donor, obtained from the stem cell graft. Receptors originate from a human donor who donated a stem cell graft to a child with acute myeloid leukemia.

This chain links TRBV9 with TRBJ2-2; D may be TRBD1 (6 bases). The germline V and J ends were trimmed by 4 bases and 6 bases, with 10 bases remaining between them. This CDR3 has 13 residues. The V gene's germline CDR1 is SGDLS and CDR2 YYNGEE. The CDR3 region has the DNA TGTGCCAGCAGCACCGGACAGCCCGGGGAGCTGTTTTTT. This gives the protein CASSTGQPGELFF.

The chain couples TRBV3-1 to TRBJ2-1; D is unresolved. Per the germline V gene, CDR1 is LGHDT and CDR2 is YNNKEL (reference sequence). Trimming took off 1 base at V and 10 bases at J, with 5 bases between the two ends. The CDR3 runs to 11 residues. The CDR3: CASSQVTEQFF. The CDR3 nucleotides are TGTGCCAGCAGCCAAGTTACGGAGCAGTTCTTC.

In this sample, this clonotype turned up once. V and J are TRBV29-1 and TRBJ2-7; TRBD1 matches at 9 bases. Germline lookup yields CDR1 SQVTM and CDR2 ANQGSEA. The CDR3 is 14 residues long. Germline trimming cut 2 bases from V and 7 bases from J; bases unmatched to any gene: 9. This CDR3 reads CSVELGDRGIEQYF. CDR3 bases: TGCAGCGTTGAACTAGGAGACAGGGGGATAGAGCAGTACTTC.

The chain recombines TRBV28 with TRBJ1-5; D unclear. This CDR3 region has 14 residues. Germline assignment: CDR1 MDHEN and CDR2 SYDVKM. The ends were cut back, 3 bases at V and 5 bases at J, with 11 bases in the middle. CDR3 region: CASSLASKDQPQHF. In DNA, the CDR3 is TGTGCCAGCAGTTTGGCAAGTAAGGATCAGCCCCAGCATTTT.

This clonotype was counted many times. In DNA form, the CDR3 reads TGTGCCAGCAGTTCAGCGGGACCAACCGGGGAGCTGTTTTTT. It encodes CASSSAGPTGELFF. The chain combines TRBV12-3 or TRBV12-4 with TRBJ2-2; 7 nucleotides match TRBD2. The J segment lost 5 bases and the V segment lost 4 bases, leaving 4 bases of the junction unmatched. This CDR3 contains 14 residues.

This clonotype was found many times. V gene TRBV24-1 combines with J gene TRBJ2-2, with 8 bases aligning to TRBD1. The CDR3 is 16 residues long. The trim removed 3 bases at V and 4 bases at J, leaving 6 bases unmatched. Germline loops: CDR1 KGHDR, CDR2 SFDVKD. In nucleotides, the CDR3 is TGTGCCACCAGTGATGCCGGACAGGGCCTCACCGGGGAGCTGTTTTTT. It yields the protein CATSDAGQGLTGELFF.

The rearrangement links TRBV7-8 to TRBJ2-2; possible D gene TRBD1, 6 bases. Germline CDR1 reads SGHVS; CDR2 reads FQNEAQ. Trimming left V 5 bases short and J 4 bases short, with 17 bases between. The length of the CDR3 is 16 residues. CDR3 sequence: CASSLTQGSGTGELFF. Written as DNA, the CDR3 is TGTGCCAGCAGCCTAACCCAGGGGTCGGGCACCGGGGAGCTGTTTTTT. Supplemented by reference TRBV7-8 and TRBJ2-2, the full variable domain reads GAGVSQSPRYKVAKRGQDVALRCDPISGHVSLFWYQQALGQGPEFLTYFQNEAQLDKSGLPSDRFFAERPEGSVSTLKIQRTQQEDSAVYLCASSLTQGSGTGELFFGEGSRLTVL.

This clonotype was counted a few times. CDR3 protein: CSAQTSGSPYEQYF. CDR3 DNA: TGCAGTGCTCAAACTAGCGGGAGTCCCTACGAGCAGTACTTC. The chain has TRBV20-1 and TRBJ2-7; TRBD2 matches 11 bases. V shed 5 bases, J shed 2 bases, and the junction held 5 bases outside the gene matches. Germline CDR1 is DFQATT and CDR2 is SNEGSKA (reference sequence). CDR3 length: 14 residues.

Concerning this clonotype itself: This sequence may be a read error, since a much larger clone differs from it by one base. V and J are TRBV27 and TRBJ2-1; 9 nucleotides align to TRBD1. The germline V gene has CDR1 MNHEY and CDR2 SMNVEV (reference sequence). CDR3 length: 15 residues. Here the CDR3 reads CAGRSGTGTYNEQFF. CDR3 nucleotides: TGTGCCGGCAGGTCCGGGACAGGGACCTACAATGAGCAGTTCTTC.

This clonotype came up many times. This chain joins TRBV29-1 and TRBJ2-7; no definite D call. This CDR3 contains 12 residues. Germline values: CDR1 SQVTM, CDR2 ANQGSEA. With 6 bases removed from V and 2 bases from J, the gap between germline ends came to 11 bases. DNA of the CDR3: TGCAGCGTCTCATCGGATACCTACGAGCAGTACTTC. Translated: CSVSSDTYEQYF.

This rearrangement joins TRBV20-1 to TRBJ1-5; D unclear. Trimming shortened V by 0 bases and J by 2 bases, and 17 bases separated the two germline ends. Germline CDR1 DFQATT, CDR2 SNEGSKA (reference sequence). The CDR3 loop spans 17 amino acids. The CDR3 nucleotides read TGCAGTGCTAGAGACGCGTCGGAGCAATTGGGCAATCAGCCCCAGCATTTT. Its translation: CSARDASEQLGNQPQHF.

There are a few counts of this clonotype. The chain links TRBV4-3 to TRBJ2-1; D tentatively fits TRBD1 or TRBD2 (6 bases each). CDR1 is LGHNA and CDR2 is YSLEER in the germline V gene. Trimming shortened V by 1 base and J by 0 bases, and 10 bases separated the two germline ends. There are 16 residues in the CDR3. CDR3 region: CASSQVGGGSYNEQFF. In DNA, the CDR3 is TGCGCCAGCAGCCAAGTCGGAGGGGGCTCCTACAATGAGCAGTTCTTC.

This clonotype was detected only a few times. The J gene is TRBJ2-1, the V gene TRBV15, with D perhaps assigned TRBD1 or TRBD2 (7 bases each). V was trimmed by 5 bases and J by 5 bases, leaving 16 bases between them. The CDR3 loop spans 15 amino acids. Germline CDR1 is LNHNV and CDR2 is YYDKDF (reference sequence). The CDR3 region is CATSLEGRGHNEQFF. The CDR3 DNA reads TGTGCCACCAGCCTCGAAGGGAGGGGGCACAATGAGCAGTTCTTC.

The sample holds a few counts of this clonotype. The chain uses TRBV12-3 or TRBV12-4 and TRBJ2-5; 10 nucleotides match TRBD2. V shed 6 bases, J shed 4 bases, and the junction held 5 bases outside the gene matches. The CDR3 has 14 residues. The CDR3 region is CASRPSGSGETQYF. CDR3 coding DNA: TGTGCCAGCAGACCTAGCGGGAGCGGAGAGACCCAGTACTTC.